This T cell receptor beta chain was sequenced for a study of monozygotic twins with inflammatory bowel disease. Following a re-call of the 5' RACE reads, TCRdb has one entry per CDR3 protein and lacks DNA. This table holds about 350,000 distinct CDR3 sequences. CDR3 length: 19 amino acids. Germline-derived CDR1 and CDR2 are SGHDN and FVKESK. The receptor's source is a human donor with ulcerative colitis or Crohn's disease, or a healthy co-twin of an affected twin (not recorded which). The source material was blood. The genes are TRBV14 and TRBJ1-2; with no DNA, the TCRdb D assignment of TRBD1 cannot be verified. The CDR3 sequence: CASSRNTPPTGAVLGGYTF. Complete variable domain (other parts from reference TRBV14 and TRBJ1-2): EAGVTQFPSHSVIEKGQTVTLRCDPISGHDNLYWYRRVMGKEIKFLLHFVKESKQDESGMPNNRFLAERTGGTYSTLKVQPAELEDSGVYFCASSRNTPPTGAVLGGYTFGSGTRLTVV.